This entry is about one T cell receptor (beta chain). The data derive from a study of blood T cell repertoires in COVID-19. Study at large: Sites across the United States, Italy and Spain contributed samples from acute and convalescent COVID-19.

Participants spanned ages roughly 18 to 95 years and resided in 20 to 30 US areas. V lost 5 bases, J lost 5 bases, and 11 bases stayed unmatched. Germline loops: CDR1 MRHNA, CDR2 SNTAGT. CDR3 size: 15 residues. In the original processing: Cell counts per sample came from amplifying reference gene primers. Measured with immunoSEQ multiplex PCR; TCRdb has only the in-frame clones, and not every one. V, J and clone size derive from that table, while D and trimming were established from the DNA sequence. In the table there are 200,000 to 250,000 clones, around 81% of which are singletons. This receptor was identified in a woman in her forties or fifties with acute COVID-19. V gene TRBV6-4 combines with J gene TRBJ2-7; 8 bases are a match to TRBD1. Material: PBMCs or T cells enriched from blood (not recorded which). The CDR3: CASSRVWDRHNEQYF. The CDR3 DNA follows: TGTGCCAGCAGTAGGGTCTGGGACAGGCATAACGAGCAGTACTTC.